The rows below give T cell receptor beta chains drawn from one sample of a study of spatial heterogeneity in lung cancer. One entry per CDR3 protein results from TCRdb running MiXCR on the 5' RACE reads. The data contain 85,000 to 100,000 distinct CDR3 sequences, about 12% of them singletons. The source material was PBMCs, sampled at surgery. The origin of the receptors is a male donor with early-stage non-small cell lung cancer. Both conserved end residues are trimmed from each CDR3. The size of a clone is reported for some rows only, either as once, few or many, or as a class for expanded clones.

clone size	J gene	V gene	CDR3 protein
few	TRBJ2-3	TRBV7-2	ASRQMAGATDTQY
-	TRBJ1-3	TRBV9	ASSVGNSNSGNTIY
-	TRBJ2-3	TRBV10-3	ATQVGSETDTQY
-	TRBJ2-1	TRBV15	ATSRDLENEQF
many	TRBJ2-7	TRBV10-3	AISDGGGGYEQY
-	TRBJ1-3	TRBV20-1	SARVGRTAGNTIY
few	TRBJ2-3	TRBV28	ASRLDTNTDTQY
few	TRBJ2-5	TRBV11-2	ASSLGGKIGRETQY
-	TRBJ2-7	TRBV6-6	ASSLRGRNDEQY
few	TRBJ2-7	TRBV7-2	ASSYGPLAYEQY
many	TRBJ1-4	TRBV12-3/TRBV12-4	ASSFSRGDEKLF
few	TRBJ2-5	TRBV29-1	SVARSVGETQY
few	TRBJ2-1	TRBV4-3	ASSQEHGLAGGAEQF
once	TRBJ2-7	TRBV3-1	PREDASSSYEQY
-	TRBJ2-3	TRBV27	ASSLTGTGYEDTQY
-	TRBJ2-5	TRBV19	ASMGTYQETQY
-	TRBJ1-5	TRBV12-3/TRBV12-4	ASSFMDTRYRGNQPQH
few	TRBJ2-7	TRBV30	AWGVLYEQY